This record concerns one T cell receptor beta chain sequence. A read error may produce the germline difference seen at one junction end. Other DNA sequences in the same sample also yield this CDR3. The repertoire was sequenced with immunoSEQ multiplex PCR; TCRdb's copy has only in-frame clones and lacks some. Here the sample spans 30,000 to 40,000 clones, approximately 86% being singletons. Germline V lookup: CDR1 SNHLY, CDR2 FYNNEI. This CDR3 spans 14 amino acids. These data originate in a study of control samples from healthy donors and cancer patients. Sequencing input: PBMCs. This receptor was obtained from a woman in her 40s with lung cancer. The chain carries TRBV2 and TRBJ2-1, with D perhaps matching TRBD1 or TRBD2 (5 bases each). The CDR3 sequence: CASSYRDEYNEQFF. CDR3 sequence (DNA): TGTGCCAGCAGTTACCGGGACGAATACAACGAGCAGTTCTTC.